Following are 20 T cell receptor beta chains from one sample sequenced in a study of T cell responses to AZD1222 COVID-19 vaccine. The data were produced by immunoSEQ multiplex PCR, yet TCRdb's version contains in-frame clones alone and is incomplete. The top ten hold 0.95% to 1.1% of the sample, which has 200,000 to 250,000 clones, about 93% seen once. Sample: peripheral blood, taken on day 0 of MenACWY control vaccination. The origin of the receptors is an adult in good health.

The rearrangement uses TRBV29-1 and TRBJ1-4; the D gene is possibly TRBD1 (5 bases). Trimming shortened V by 5 bases and J by 8 bases, and 12 bases separated the two germline ends. Germline-derived CDR1 and CDR2 are SQVTM and ANQGSEA. There are 12 residues in the CDR3. Here the CDR3 DNA reads TGCAGCGTTTCGACAGACGACGAAAAACTGTTTTTT. It is translated as CSVSTDDEKLFF.

The V gene is TRBV5-5, the J gene TRBJ1-4; 7 bases align to TRBD1. After removal of 2 bases from V and 4 bases from J, the junction contained 2 bases not matched to a gene. The germline CDR1 and CDR2 sequences are SGHKS and YYEKEE (reference sequence). The CDR3 contains 14 residues. The CDR3 reads CASSFQGGNEKLFF. For the CDR3, the DNA is TGTGCCAGCAGCTTTCAGGGGGGTAATGAAAAACTGTTTTTT.

This clone came up once. The chain joins TRBV2 to TRBJ1-1; D may be TRBD1 (5 bases). V was pared by 6 bases and J by 8 bases, with 19 bases between. This CDR3 is built from 14 residues. Looked up from germline, CDR1 is SNHLY and CDR2 is FYNNEI. CDR3 nucleotides: TGTGCCAGCAGACCCCTGGGAGGGACGCGAGAAGCTTTCTTT. Translated, it gives CASRPLGGTREAFF.

The rearrangement joins TRBV12-5 to TRBJ1-5; 7 bases fit TRBD1. The CDR3 has 13 residues. The germline gives CDR1 LGHNT, CDR2 FRNRAP. After removal of 3 bases from V and 7 bases from J, the junction contained 3 bases not matched to a gene. CDR3 in DNA: TGTGCTAGTGGTTTAACAGGGGAACAGCCCCAGCATTTT. Its translation: CASGLTGEQPQHF.

This chain links TRBV30 with TRBJ1-2, with TRBD1 matching over 7 bases. After removal of 5 bases from V and 7 bases from J, the junction contained 13 bases not matched to a gene. Germline assignment: CDR1 GTSNPN and CDR2 SVGIG (reference sequence). The CDR3 extends over 14 amino acids. CDR3 region: CAWRILGQAGGYTF. As DNA, the CDR3 is TGTGCCTGGCGTATCCTAGGACAGGCGGGTGGCTACACCTTC.

The V call is TRBV6-5, the J call TRBJ1-6; no clear D. Germline V gene sequence: CDR1 MNHEY, CDR2 SVGAGI. Trimming removed 0 bases from V and 2 bases from J, with 8 bases in between. There are 16 residues in the CDR3. The CDR3 spells CASSYSGRTYNSPLHF. The DNA of the CDR3 is TGTGCCAGCAGTTACTCCGGCAGAACCTATAATTCACCCCTCCACTTT.

V usage is TRBV15 and J usage is TRBJ1-1; D remains ambiguous. The ends were cut back, 0 bases at V and 6 bases at J, with 5 bases in the middle. Germline assignment: CDR1 LNHNV and CDR2 YYDKDF (reference sequence). This CDR3 contains 12 residues. CDR3 in amino acids: CATSRDGPEAFF. The CDR3 DNA follows: TGTGCCACCAGCAGAGACGGCCCTGAAGCTTTCTTT.

The genes are TRBV27 and TRBJ1-6, with TRBD1 matching over 9 bases. Germline loops: CDR1 MNHEY, CDR2 SMNVEV (reference sequence). The CDR3 runs to 16 residues. V lost 0 bases to trimming and J lost 9 bases; unmatched junction nucleotides: 6. The CDR3 nucleotides read TGTGCCAGCAGTTTATCGCGGGGGACAGGGTTTTCACCCCTCCACTTT. Translating it yields CASSLSRGTGFSPLHF.

The chain combines TRBV28 with TRBJ1-3; D is ambiguous. V was trimmed by 3 bases and J by 0 bases, leaving 15 bases between them. Germline CDR1 is MDHEN and CDR2 is SYDVKM. This CDR3 comprises 17 residues. The CDR3: CASSFGLGRLSGNTIYF. The DNA of the CDR3 is TGTGCCAGCAGTTTCGGCCTTGGACGCCTCTCTGGAAACACCATATATTTT.

This chain connects TRBV19 to TRBJ1-1; D call uncertain. The CDR3 loop spans 13 amino acids. Trimming pared 7 bases from V and 8 bases from J, leaving 17 bases between. Looked up from germline, CDR1 is LNHDA and CDR2 is SQIVND (reference sequence). CDR3 nucleotides: TGTGCCAGTATAAAGAGCCCTACCTTAGAAGCTTTCTTT. Translated, it gives CASIKSPTLEAFF.

CDR3 sequence: CASSIGQRNYGYTF. The CDR3 DNA follows: TGTGCCAGCAGCATAGGACAGAGAAACTATGGCTACACCTTC. The chain uses TRBV7-8 and TRBJ1-2; weak D call: TRBD1 (6 bases). This CDR3 is 14 amino acids long. The V and J ends lost 5 bases and 2 bases respectively, with 12 bases between them. CDR1 is SGHVS, CDR2 FQNEAQ, per germline.

The J gene is TRBJ1-2, the V gene TRBV7-6, with 8 bases that match TRBD1. CDR1 SGHVS and CDR2 FNYEAQ come from the germline V gene. This CDR3 region has 14 residues. The junction had 9 bases not matched to a gene; V was cut back by 7 bases and J by 5 bases. In DNA, the CDR3 is TGTGCCAGCACTCCGGGACAGGCGAAATATGGCTACACCTTC. It encodes CASTPGQAKYGYTF.

This rearrangement joins TRBV2 to TRBJ2-5; 9 bases fit TRBD2. There are 16 residues in the CDR3. Germline CDR1 SNHLY, CDR2 FYNNEI. V gave up 1 base and J gave up 4 bases; unmatched junction bases: 7. CDR3 in amino acids: CASSEGSGGYGETQYF. The CDR3 DNA follows: TGTGCCAGCAGTGAAGGGAGCGGGGGGTACGGAGAGACCCAGTACTTC.

The V call is TRBV28, the J call TRBJ2-7; D is possibly TRBD1 (5 bases). The CDR3 has 14 amino acids. Germline V gene lookup returns CDR1 MDHEN and CDR2 SYDVKM. V lost 1 base and J 5 bases, leaving 12 bases between the germline ends. The CDR3 protein is CASSLFRAPHEQYF. Here the CDR3 DNA reads TGTGCCAGCAGTTTATTCAGGGCCCCCCACGAGCAGTACTTC.

This clone has only one observation. This chain connects TRBV19 to TRBJ2-1; 10 nucleotides align to TRBD2. Germline values: CDR1 LNHDA, CDR2 SQIVND (reference sequence). This CDR3 has 16 residues. V was clipped by 7 bases and J by 2 bases; unmatched bases: 8. The CDR3 coding sequence is TGTGCCAGTAACGAGCGGGGGGGCCGCGCCTACAATGAGCAGTTCTTC. The encoded protein is CASNERGGRAYNEQFF.

The rearrangement links TRBV11-2 to TRBJ2-1; D is possibly TRBD1 or TRBD2 (6 bases each). Germline values: CDR1 SGHAT, CDR2 FQNNGV. V gave up 1 base and J gave up 7 bases, with 17 bases separating them. This CDR3 is 16 amino acids long. In nucleotides, the CDR3 is TGTGCCAGCAGCTTAGCCCCAACGGGGGCGGTAAATGAGCAGTTCTTC. This translates into CASSLAPTGAVNEQFF.

The chain joins TRBV7-2 to TRBJ2-1; 9 bases are shared with TRBD2. CDR3 length equals 15 residues. Germline V lookup: CDR1 SGHTA, CDR2 FQGNSA. The V and J ends lost 2 bases and 9 bases, in that order; junction bases with no gene match: 8. CDR3 in amino acids: CASSLSGLALSEQFF. The CDR3 region has the DNA TGTGCCAGCAGCTTATCGGGACTAGCCCTTAGTGAGCAGTTCTTC.

V is TRBV6-5 and J is TRBJ1-2; 9 nucleotides align to TRBD1. The ends lost 6 bases at V and 7 bases at J; junction bases unmatched: 9. Germline CDR1 reads MNHEY; CDR2 reads SVGAGI. There are 14 residues in the CDR3. The CDR3 sequence: CASRYRDRAGGYTF. DNA of the CDR3: TGTGCCAGCAGATACCGGGACAGGGCAGGTGGCTACACCTTC.

Notes on this clone: Other DNA sequences from this sample encode an identical CDR3 as well. The rearrangement uses TRBV7-2 and TRBJ1-5, with D perhaps matching TRBD1 (6 bases). Per germline, CDR1 SGHTA and CDR2 FQGNSA. Between the trimmed V and J ends, which lost 3 bases and 4 bases, there was a span of 7 bases. The CDR3 spans 13 residues. CDR3: CASSLQGNQPQHF. In nucleotides, the CDR3 is TGTGCCAGCAGCTTGCAGGGGAATCAGCCCCAGCATTTT. The full variable domain, rest sourced from reference TRBV7-2 and TRBJ1-5, is GAGVSQSPSNKVTEKGKDVELRCDPISGHTALYWYRQSLGQGLEFLIYFQGNSAPDKSGLPSDRFSAERTGGSVSTLTIQRTQQEDSAVYLCASSLQGNQPQHFGDGTRLSIL.

In regard to this clone: The same CDR3 can be traced to other DNA sequences in this sample. The rearrangement links TRBV30 to TRBJ1-3; no firm D call. Germline V gene lookup returns CDR1 GTSNPN and CDR2 SVGIG (reference sequence). This CDR3 is 13 amino acids long. V shed 1 base and J shed 0 bases, with 4 bases lying between them. CDR3 nucleotides: TGTGCCTGGAGTGGGAGCTCTGGAAACACCATATATTTT. It codes for CAWSGSSGNTIYF.